The T cell receptor (beta chain) described here comes from a study of beta chain features in type 1 diabetes. The V end lost 1 base, the J end lost 0 bases, and 13 bases lay between the germline ends. This CDR3 comprises 16 residues. Germline loops: CDR1 SGHTA, CDR2 FQGNSA. About this clone itself: The target antigen is unknown.

The isolated RNA, all of it, was reverse transcribed, so expressed TCRB transcripts were what got sequenced. Only in-frame clones appear in the TCRdb table, and some are missing; sequencing was by immunoSEQ multiplex PCR. The data hold over 350,000 clones, with more than 13% observed a single time. Whole-study results and caveats: Among all four CD4+ subsets, Type 1 diabetes patients had TCRB CDR3s that were moderately but significantly shorter.

The sequencing input was naive CD4+ T cells from blood. This sequence was found in a woman aged 18-29 years in good health. This chain uses TRBV7-2 with TRBJ2-7; D possibly corresponds to TRBD2 (6 bases). CDR3 DNA sequence: TGTGCCAGCAGCTTAGGGCCGCGGGGAAGCTCCTACGAGCAGTACTTC. Translated, it gives CASSLGPRGSSYEQYF.